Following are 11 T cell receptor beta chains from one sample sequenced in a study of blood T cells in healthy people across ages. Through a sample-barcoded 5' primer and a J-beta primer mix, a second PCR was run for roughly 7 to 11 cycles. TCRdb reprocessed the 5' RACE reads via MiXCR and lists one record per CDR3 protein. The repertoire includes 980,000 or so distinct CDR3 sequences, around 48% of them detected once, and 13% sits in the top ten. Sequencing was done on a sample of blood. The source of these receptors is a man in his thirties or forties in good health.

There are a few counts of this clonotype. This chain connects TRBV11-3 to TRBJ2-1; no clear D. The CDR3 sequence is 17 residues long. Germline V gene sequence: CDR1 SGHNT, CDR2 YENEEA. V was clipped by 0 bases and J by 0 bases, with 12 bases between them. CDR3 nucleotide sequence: TGTGCCAGCAGCTTAGATCCCCTTGCTCTCTCCTACAATGAGCAGTTCTTC. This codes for CASSLDPLALSYNEQFF.

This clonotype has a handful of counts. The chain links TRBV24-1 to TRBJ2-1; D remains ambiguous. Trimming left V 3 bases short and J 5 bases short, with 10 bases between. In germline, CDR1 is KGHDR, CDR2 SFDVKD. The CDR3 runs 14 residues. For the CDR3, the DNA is TGTGCCACCAGTGATCGTACCAGGAACAATGAGCAGTTCTTC. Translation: CATSDRTRNNEQFF.

CDR3 nucleotides: TGTGCCATCGCCACCCGGGCAGAGAACTTTAACACTGAAGCTTTCTTT. It codes for CAIATRAENFNTEAFF. This chain uses TRBV10-3 with TRBJ1-1; D ambiguous. The V end lost 8 bases, the J end lost 2 bases, and 21 bases lay between the germline ends. The V gene's germline CDR1 is ENHRY and CDR2 SYGVKD. This CDR3 has 16 residues.

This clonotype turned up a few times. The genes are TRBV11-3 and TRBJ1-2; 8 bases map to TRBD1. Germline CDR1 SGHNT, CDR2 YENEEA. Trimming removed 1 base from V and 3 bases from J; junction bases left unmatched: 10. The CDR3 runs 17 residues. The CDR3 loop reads CASSLGGRGRLYYGYTF. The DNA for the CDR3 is TGTGCCAGCAGCTTAGGTGGCAGGGGGCGACTCTACTATGGCTACACCTTC.

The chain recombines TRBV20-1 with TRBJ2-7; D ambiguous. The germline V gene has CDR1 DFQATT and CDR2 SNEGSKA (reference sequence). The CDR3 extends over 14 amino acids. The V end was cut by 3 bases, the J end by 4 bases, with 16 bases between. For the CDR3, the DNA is TGCAGTGCTAGTAGCCCGAATGGTGTGTACGAGCAGTACTTC. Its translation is CSASSPNGVYEQYF.

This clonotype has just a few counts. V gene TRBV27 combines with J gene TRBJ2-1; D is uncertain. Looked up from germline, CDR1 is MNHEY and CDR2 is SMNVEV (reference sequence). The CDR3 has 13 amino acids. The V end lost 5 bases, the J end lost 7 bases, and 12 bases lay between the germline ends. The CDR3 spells CASSISHRNEQFF. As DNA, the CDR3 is TGTGCCAGCAGTATAAGCCACCGTAATGAGCAGTTCTTC.

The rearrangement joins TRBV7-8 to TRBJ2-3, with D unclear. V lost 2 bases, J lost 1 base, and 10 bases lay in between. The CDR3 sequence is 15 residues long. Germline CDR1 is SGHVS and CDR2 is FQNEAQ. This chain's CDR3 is CASSLSVFGTDTQYF. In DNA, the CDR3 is TGTGCCAGCAGCTTAAGCGTCTTCGGCACAGATACGCAGTATTTT.

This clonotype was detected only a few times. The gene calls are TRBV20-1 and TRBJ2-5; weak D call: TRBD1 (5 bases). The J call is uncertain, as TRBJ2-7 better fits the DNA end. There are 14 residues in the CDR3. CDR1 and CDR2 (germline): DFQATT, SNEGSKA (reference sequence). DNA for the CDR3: TGCAGTGCTAGCGCGGCTCAGGGCATCGACGAGCAGTACTTC. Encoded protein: CSASAAQGIDEQYF.

The DNA for the CDR3 is TGCAGCGTTCAGGGGGGCGCTTACAGCTATGGCTACACCTTC. It yields the protein CSVQGGAYSYGYTF. The chain carries TRBV29-1 and TRBJ1-2, with 7 bases lining up with TRBD1. Trimming took 5 bases from V and 4 from J; bases not matched to a gene: 10. The length of the CDR3 is 14 residues. Germline V gene sequence: CDR1 SQVTM, CDR2 ANQGSEA.

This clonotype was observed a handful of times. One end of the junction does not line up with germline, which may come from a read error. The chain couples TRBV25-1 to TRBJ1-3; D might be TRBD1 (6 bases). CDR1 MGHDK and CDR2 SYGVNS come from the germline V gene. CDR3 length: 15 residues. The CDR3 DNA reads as TGTGCCAGCGGTGACCCTACAGGGACTGGAAACACCATATATTTT. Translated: CASGDPTGTGNTIYF.

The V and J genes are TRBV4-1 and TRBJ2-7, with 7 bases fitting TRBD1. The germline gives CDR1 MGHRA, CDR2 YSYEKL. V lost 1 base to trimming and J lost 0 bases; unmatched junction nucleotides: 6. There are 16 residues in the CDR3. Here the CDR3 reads CASSQVRTGRSYEQYF. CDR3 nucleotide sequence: TGCGCCAGCAGCCAAGTCCGGACAGGCCGCTCCTACGAGCAGTACTTC.